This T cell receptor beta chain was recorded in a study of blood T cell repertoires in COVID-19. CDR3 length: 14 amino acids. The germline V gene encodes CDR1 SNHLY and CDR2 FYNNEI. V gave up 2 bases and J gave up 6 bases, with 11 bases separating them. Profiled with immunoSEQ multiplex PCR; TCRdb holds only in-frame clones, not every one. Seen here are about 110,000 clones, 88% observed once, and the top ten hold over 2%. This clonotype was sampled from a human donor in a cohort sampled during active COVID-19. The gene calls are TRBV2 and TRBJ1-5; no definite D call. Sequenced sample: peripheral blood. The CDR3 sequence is CASSENAGSQPQHF. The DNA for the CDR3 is TGTGCCAGCAGTGAAAACGCAGGATCTCAGCCCCAGCATTTT.